The 2 T cell receptor beta chains presented below share a single source sample, sequenced in a study of T cell responses to AZD1222 COVID-19 vaccine. Repertoires were generated with immunoSEQ multiplex PCR, while TCRdb's copy carries only in-frame clones and drops some. The data hold 140,000 to 150,000 clones, with about 93% observed a single time. The source was peripheral blood, collected on day 0 of AZD1222 vaccination. The source is an adult in good health.

The chain carries TRBV7-9 and TRBJ1-2, with D possibly TRBD1 on 6 matching bases. The CDR3 covers 15 residues. V was clipped by 4 bases and J by 7 bases, with 19 bases between them. Germline CDR1 and CDR2: SEHNR and FQNEAQ (reference sequence). The CDR3 reads CASSWDTVASPGYTF. The CDR3 bases are TGTGCCAGCAGCTGGGACACAGTCGCCTCGCCTGGCTACACCTTC. Full variable domain (missing parts from reference TRBV7-9 and TRBJ1-2): DTGVSQNPRHKITKRGQNVTFRCDPISEHNRLYWYRQTLGQGPEFLTYFQNEAQLEKSRLLSDRFSAERPKGSFSTLEIQRTEQGDSAMYLCASSWDTVASPGYTFGSGTRLTVV.

This chain uses TRBV7-2 with TRBJ2-1, with 11 bases that match TRBD2. Germline lookup yields CDR1 SGHTA and CDR2 FQGNSA. The junction had 10 bases not matched to a gene; V was cut back by 2 bases and J by 10 bases. The CDR3 loop spans 16 amino acids. In DNA, the CDR3 is TGTGCCAGCAGCTTATCGGCTAGCGGGAGGTTAGGAGAGCAGTTCTTC. Protein product: CASSLSASGRLGEQFF.